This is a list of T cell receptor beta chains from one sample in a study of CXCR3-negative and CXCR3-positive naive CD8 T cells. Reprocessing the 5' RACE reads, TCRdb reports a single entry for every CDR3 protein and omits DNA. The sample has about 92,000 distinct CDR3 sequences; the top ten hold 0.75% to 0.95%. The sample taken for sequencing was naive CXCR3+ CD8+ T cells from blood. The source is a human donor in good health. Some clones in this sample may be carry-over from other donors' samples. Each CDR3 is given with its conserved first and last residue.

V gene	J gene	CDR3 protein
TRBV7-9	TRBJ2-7	CASSLVDSVHEQYF
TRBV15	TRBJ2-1	CATSKPPGTRKNNEQFF
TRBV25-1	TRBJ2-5	CASSEFLVEETQYF
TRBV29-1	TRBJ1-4	CSGIGGTNEKLFF
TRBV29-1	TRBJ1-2	CSGGPEGDYGYTF
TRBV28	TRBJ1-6	CASSPRYSISPLHF
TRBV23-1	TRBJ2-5	CASRRQVDETQYF
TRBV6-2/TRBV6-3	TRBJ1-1	CASSYEGASTEAFF
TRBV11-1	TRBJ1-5	CASSAGNNQPQHF
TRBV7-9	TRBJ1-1	CASSLVGVNTEAFF
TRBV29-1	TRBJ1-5	CSYTGPTDRVQHF
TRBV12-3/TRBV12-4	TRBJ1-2	CASRDSGGGYTF
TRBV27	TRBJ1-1	CASSLGGGTEAFF
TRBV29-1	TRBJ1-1	CSVEEGNTEAFF
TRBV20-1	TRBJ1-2	CSADEGNPGGYTF
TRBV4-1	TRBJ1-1	CASSQSLLGGIMNTEAFF
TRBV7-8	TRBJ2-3	CASSPIVRGPSTDTQYF
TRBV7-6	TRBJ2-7	CASSAGQLTYEQYF
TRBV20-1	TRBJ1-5	CSAPPGPGAQPQHF
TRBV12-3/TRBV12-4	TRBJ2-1	CASSPTGGVGNEQFF